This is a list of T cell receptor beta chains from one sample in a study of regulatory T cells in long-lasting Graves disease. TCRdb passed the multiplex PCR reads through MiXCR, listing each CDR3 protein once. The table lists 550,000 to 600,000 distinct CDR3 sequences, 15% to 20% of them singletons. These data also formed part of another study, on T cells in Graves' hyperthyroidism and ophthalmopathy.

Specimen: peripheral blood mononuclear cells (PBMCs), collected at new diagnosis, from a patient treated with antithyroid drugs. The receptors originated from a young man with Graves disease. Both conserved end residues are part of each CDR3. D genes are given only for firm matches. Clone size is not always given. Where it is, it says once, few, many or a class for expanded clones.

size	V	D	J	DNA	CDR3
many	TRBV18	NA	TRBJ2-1	TGTGCCAGCTCACCGGACAGCTACAATGAGCAGTTCTTC	CASSPDSYNEQFF
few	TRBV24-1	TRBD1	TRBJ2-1	TGTGCCACCAGTGACTTGGACAGGGACAATGAGCAGTTCTTC	CATSDLDRDNEQFF
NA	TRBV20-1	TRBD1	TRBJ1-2	TGCAGTGCGGCCTCCATGTACAGGGGCCCTAGGTTCTATGGCTACACCTTC	CSAASMYRGPRFYGYTF
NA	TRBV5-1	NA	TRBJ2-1	TGCGCCAGCAGCTTGGATGGGGGCGGGTGGGGATACAATGAGCAGTTCTTC	CASSLDGGGWGYNEQFF
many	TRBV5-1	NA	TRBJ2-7	TGCGCCAGCAGCGGCCTAGGAGCGCGCGAGCAGTACTTC	CASSGLGAREQYF
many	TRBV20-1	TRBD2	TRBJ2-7	TGCAGTGCTGAGGAAGCGGGAGGGCTCTACGAGCAGTACTTC	CSAEEAGGLYEQYF
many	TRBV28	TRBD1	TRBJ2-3	TGTGCCAGCAGAACGAACAGGGGAAGAAGAACAGATACGCAGTATTTT	CASRTNRGRRTDTQYF
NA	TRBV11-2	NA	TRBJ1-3	TGTGCCAGCAGCGCCGACAGCGCCGCGGGTGGAAACACCATATATTTT	CASSADSAAGGNTIYF
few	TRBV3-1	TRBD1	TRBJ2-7	TGTGCCAGCAGCCAACTGGGACAGGGAACCTACGAGCAGTACTTC	CASSQLGQGTYEQYF
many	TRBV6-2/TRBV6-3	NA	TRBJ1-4	TGTGCCAGCAGTTACTCGGAGGGGGAGCGGGAAAAACTGTTTTTT	CASSYSEGEREKLFF
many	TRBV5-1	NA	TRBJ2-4	TGCGCCAGCAGCTCCGACTACAAAGCCAAAAACATTCAGTACTTC	CASSSDYKAKNIQYF
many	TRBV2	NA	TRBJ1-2	TGTGCCAGCAGCCGGGAGACTAACTATGGCTACACCTTC	CASSRETNYGYTF
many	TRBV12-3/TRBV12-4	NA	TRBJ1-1	TGTGCCAGCACCCTCCGACAGTACACTGAAGCTTTCTTT	CASTLRQYTEAFF
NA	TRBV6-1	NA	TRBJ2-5	TGTGCCAGCAACCCTACAAGGGGGCAAGAGACCCAGTACTTC	CASNPTRGQETQYF
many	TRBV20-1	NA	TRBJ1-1	TGCAGTGCTGATCGACGAACGAACACTGAAGCTTTCTTT	CSADRRTNTEAFF
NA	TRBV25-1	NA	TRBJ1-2	TGTGCCAGCACCAATCATCGGACCGGAGGAATTTATGGCTACACCTTC	CASTNHRTGGIYGYTF
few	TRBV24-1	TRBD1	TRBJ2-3	TGTGCCACCGGTGACAGGGTTCTGACAGATGCGCAGTATTTT	CATGDRVLTDAQYF
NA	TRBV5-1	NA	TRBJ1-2	TGCGCCAGCAGCAGGGAGTCGGATGGCTACACCTTC	CASSRESDGYTF
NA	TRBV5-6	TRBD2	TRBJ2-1	TGTGCCAGCAGTGAAGCGGGAGACGGGTACAATGAGCAGTTCTTC	CASSEAGDGYNEQFF
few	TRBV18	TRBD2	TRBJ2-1	TGTGCCAGCTCTACCAAGGGACTAGCGGGAGGTTCGGCAAATGAGCAGTTCTTC	CASSTKGLAGGSANEQFF
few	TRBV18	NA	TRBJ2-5	TGTGCCAGCTCACCTAAGGGACAAGAGACCCAGTACTTC	CASSPKGQETQYF
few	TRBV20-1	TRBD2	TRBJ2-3	TGCAGTCACGCACACGACTCTGGGCTAGCGGTTTACACTAGCACAGATACGCAGTATTTT	CSHAHDSGLAVYTSTDTQYF
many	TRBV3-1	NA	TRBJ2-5	TGTGCCAGCAGCCGTTACCAAGAGACCCAGTACTTC	CASSRYQETQYF
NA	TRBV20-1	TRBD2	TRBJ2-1	TGCAGTGTAGCGGGAGGGCCGATCGGTGAGCAGTTCTTC	CSVAGGPIGEQFF
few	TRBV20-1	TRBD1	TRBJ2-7	TGCAGTGCTAAACCTGCCGGGGACAGGGTGCCCGAGCAGTACTTC	CSAKPAGDRVPEQYF
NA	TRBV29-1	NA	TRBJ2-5	TGCAGCGCCGGCCGGTACTCCTTCCAAGAGACCCAGTACTTC	CSAGRYSFQETQYF
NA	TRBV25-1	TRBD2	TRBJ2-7	TGTGCCAGCAGTGCCAGCGGGAGATTCTACGAGCAGTACTTC	CASSASGRFYEQYF
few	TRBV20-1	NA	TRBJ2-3	TGCAGTGCTAGTTCTACTACCGGACCCACAGATACGCAGTATTTT	CSASSTTGPTDTQYF
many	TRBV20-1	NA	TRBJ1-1	TGCAGTGCTTCCGGGACGAGGGCCACCGACACTGAAGCTTTCTTT	CSASGTRATDTEAFF
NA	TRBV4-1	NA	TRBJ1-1	TGCGCCAGCAGCCAAGCCGAGGACAGCCTGACCTTAAGGGCTTTCTTT	CASSQAEDSLTLRAFF
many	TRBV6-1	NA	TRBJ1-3	TGTGCCAGCAGTGGAGGACTGACTGGAAACACCATATATTTT	CASSGGLTGNTIYF
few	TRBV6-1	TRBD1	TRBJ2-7	TGTGCCAGCAGTAAATTCAGGACAGGTCCACACGAGCAGTACTTC	CASSKFRTGPHEQYF
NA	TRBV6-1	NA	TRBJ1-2	TGTGCCAGCAGTGAGTTACAGCATGGCTACACCTTC	CASSELQHGYTF
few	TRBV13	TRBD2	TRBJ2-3	TGTGCCAGCAGCAATGTCGTAGGACTAGAAGTCTCTTCGGGAGATACGCAGTATTTT	CASSNVVGLEVSSGDTQYF
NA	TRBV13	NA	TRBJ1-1	TGTGCCAGCAGCTTACTCCTAGTCCGGGGGGACACTGAAGCTTTCTTT	CASSLLLVRGDTEAFF
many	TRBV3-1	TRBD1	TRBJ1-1	TGTGCCAGCAGACCTAGGACAGGGCGAAAAAGGGTTGAAGCTTTCTTT	CASRPRTGRKRVEAFF
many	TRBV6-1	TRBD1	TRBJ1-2	TGTGCCACTATACCGGGACAGGGTGTCTATGGCTACACCTTC	CATIPGQGVYGYTF
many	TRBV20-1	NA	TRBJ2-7	TGCAGTGCTAGCGCTAAGGGCCCCGGGAGCGAGCAGTACTTC	CSASAKGPGSEQYF
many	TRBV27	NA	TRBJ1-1	TGTGCCAGCAGTTTACTGAGCTCGAACACTGAAGCTTTCTTT	CASSLLSSNTEAFF
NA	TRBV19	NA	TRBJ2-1	TGTGCCAGTAGTATAGGGGGTAGCGGACTTTACAATGAGCAGTTCTTC	CASSIGGSGLYNEQFF
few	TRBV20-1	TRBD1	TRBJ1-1	TGCAGTGCTGCGACAGGGGACACTCGTCTGATGAACACTGAAGCTTTCTTT	CSAATGDTRLMNTEAFF
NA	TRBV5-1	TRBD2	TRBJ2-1	TGCGCCAGCAGCTTGGCCTGGATAGCGGGAGAATTCGATGAGCAGTTCTTC	CASSLAWIAGEFDEQFF
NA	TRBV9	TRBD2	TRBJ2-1	TGTGCCAGCAGCTCGGGACTAGCGGGAGGGCTAGGCTCCTACAATGAGCAGTTCTTC	CASSSGLAGGLGSYNEQFF
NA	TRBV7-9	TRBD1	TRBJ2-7	TGTGCCAGCAGCACTCCAATGGACAGGGGTTGGTACGAGCAGTACTTC	CASSTPMDRGWYEQYF
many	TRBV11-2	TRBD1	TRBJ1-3	TGTGCCAGCAGCATACAGGGGGTTTCTGGAAACACCATATATTTT	CASSIQGVSGNTIYF
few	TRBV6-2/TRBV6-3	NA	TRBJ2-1	TGTGCCACCGAGGGAAACAGGGAGGGTAATGAGCAGTTCTTC	CATEGNREGNEQFF
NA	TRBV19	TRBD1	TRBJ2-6	TGTGCCAGTAGTATCGTTTTGTTCCGAGGGGGCACTGGGGCCAACGTCCTGACTTTC	CASSIVLFRGGTGANVLTF
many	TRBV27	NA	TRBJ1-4	TGTGCCAGCAGTTTCGCCTCTGGTGAAAAACTGTTTTTT	CASSFASGEKLFF
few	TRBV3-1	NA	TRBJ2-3	TGTGCCAGCAGCCAAGAACAGGGCCTTTCTAGCACAGATACGCAGTATTTT	CASSQEQGLSSTDTQYF
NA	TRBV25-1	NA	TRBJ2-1	TGTGCCAGCAGGGGGATTACGACTGAGCAGTTCTTC	CASRGITTEQFF
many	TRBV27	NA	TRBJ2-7	TGTGCCAGCAGCAGGGACGGCTCCTACGAGCAGTACTTC	CASSRDGSYEQYF
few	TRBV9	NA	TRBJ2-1	TGTGCCAGCAGCGTGACCGACTACCCCCACAATGAGCAGTTCTTC	CASSVTDYPHNEQFF
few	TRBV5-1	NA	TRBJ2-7	TGCGCCAGCAGCTTGGCAGGGAACAACGAGCAGTACTTC	CASSLAGNNEQYF
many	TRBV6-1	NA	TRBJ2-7	TGTGCCTCAGGCTATGAAGGAAACGAGCAGTACTTC	CASGYEGNEQYF